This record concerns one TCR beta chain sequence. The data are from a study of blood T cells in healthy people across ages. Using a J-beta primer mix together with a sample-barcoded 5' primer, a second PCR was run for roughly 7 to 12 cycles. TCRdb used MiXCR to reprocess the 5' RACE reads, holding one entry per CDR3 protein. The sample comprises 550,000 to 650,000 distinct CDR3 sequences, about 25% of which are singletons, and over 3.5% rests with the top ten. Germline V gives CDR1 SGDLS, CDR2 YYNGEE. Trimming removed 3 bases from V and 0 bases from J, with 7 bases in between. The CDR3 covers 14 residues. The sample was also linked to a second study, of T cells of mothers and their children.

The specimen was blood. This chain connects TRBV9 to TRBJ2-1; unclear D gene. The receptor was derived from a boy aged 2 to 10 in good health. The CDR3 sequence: CASSGAFSYNEQFF. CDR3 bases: TGTGCCAGCAGCGGGGCCTTCTCCTACAATGAGCAGTTCTTC.